The T cell receptor beta chain described here comes from a study of blood T cell repertoires in COVID-19. Overall study context: Samples came from the United States, Italy and Spain, spanning acute and convalescent COVID-19. From T cells, B-cell-depleted T cells, or PBMCs came the material, which was cDNA or gDNA.

In the original processing: By means of reference gene primer amplification, nucleated cell counts were estimated. Only in-frame clones appear in the TCRdb table, and some are missing; sequencing was by immunoSEQ multiplex PCR. Clonal size and the V and J genes are those of that table, whereas D and trimming came from the DNA. The sample shows about 80,000 clones, roughly 90% of them seen only once. The source of this sequence is a man in his 70s with acute or convalescent COVID-19. The material sequenced was peripheral blood.

The CDR3 loop reads CASNAASGLYNEQFF. The DNA for the CDR3 is TGTGCCAGCAACGCAGCTAGCGGGCTCTACAATGAGCAGTTCTTC. The chain carries TRBV9 and TRBJ2-1, with TRBD2 identical over 8 bases. With 6 bases clipped from V and 3 bases from J, the junction kept 8 bases outside the gene matches. Germline loops: CDR1 SGDLS, CDR2 YYNGEE. This CDR3 comprises 15 residues.